This TCR beta chain is drawn from a study of T cell changes during pregnancy in multiple sclerosis. The table came from immunoSEQ multiplex PCR; TCRdb's copy has only in-frame clones and leaves some out. The table lists 85,000 to 120,000 clones, approximately 90% of them singletons. The CDR3 covers 15 residues. CDR1 and CDR2 from the germline V gene are MNHEY and SVGAGI. V shed 5 bases and J 3 bases; nucleotides not matched to a gene: 7. The receptor was isolated from a female donor with multiple sclerosis, enrolled in a pregnancy study. This material consisted of peripheral blood, taken after pregnancy. This chain links TRBV6-5 with TRBJ1-2; 9 bases line up with TRBD1. This CDR3 reads CASSAGTGIYYGYTF. CDR3 DNA: TGTGCCAGCAGTGCAGGGACAGGGATCTACTATGGCTACACCTTC.